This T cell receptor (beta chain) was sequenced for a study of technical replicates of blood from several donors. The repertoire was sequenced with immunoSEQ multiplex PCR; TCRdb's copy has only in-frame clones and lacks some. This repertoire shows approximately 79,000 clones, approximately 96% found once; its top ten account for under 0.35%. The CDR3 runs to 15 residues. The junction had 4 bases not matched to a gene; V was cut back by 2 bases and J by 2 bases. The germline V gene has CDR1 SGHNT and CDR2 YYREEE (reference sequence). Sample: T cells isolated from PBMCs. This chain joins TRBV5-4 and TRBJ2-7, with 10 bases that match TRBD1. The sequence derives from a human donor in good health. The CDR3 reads CASSFPDRGPYEQYF. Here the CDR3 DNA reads TGTGCCAGCAGCTTTCCCGACAGGGGGCCCTACGAGCAGTACTTC.